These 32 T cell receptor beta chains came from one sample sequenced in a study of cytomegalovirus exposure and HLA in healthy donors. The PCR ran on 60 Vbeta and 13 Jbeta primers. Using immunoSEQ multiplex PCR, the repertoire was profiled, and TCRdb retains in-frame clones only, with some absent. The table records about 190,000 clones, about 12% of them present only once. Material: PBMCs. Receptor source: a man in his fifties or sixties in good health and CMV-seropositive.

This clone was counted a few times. The CDR3 region has the DNA TGTGCCAGCAGTGGCCGGGGTAGGGTTGAGGTCAATGAGCAGTTCTTC. The encoded protein is CASSGRGRVEVNEQFF. The V call is TRBV2, the J call TRBJ2-1; perhaps TRBD2 as D (5 bases). Trimming pared 4 bases from V and 6 bases from J, leaving 19 bases between. CDR3 size: 16 residues. Germline-derived CDR1 and CDR2 are SNHLY and FYNNEI.

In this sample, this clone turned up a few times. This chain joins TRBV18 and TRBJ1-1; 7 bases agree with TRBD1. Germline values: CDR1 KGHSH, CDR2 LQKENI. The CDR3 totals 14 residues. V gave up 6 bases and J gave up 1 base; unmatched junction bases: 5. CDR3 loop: CASSRGQTNTEAFF. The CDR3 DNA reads TGTGCCAGCTCCCGGGGACAGACGAACACTGAAGCTTTCTTT. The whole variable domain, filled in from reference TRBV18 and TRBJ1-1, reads NAGVMQNPRHLVRRRGQEARLRCSPMKGHSHVYWYRQLPEEGLKFMVYLQKENIIDESGMPKERFSAEFPKEGPSILRIQQVVRGDSAAYFCASSRGQTNTEAFFGQGTRLTVV.

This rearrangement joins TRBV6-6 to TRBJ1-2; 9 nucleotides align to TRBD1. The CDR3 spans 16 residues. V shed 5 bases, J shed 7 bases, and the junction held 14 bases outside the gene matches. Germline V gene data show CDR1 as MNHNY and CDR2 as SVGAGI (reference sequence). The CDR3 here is CASSPLQGARVSGYTF. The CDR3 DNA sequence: TGTGCCAGCAGTCCCTTACAGGGGGCACGGGTCTCTGGCTACACCTTC.

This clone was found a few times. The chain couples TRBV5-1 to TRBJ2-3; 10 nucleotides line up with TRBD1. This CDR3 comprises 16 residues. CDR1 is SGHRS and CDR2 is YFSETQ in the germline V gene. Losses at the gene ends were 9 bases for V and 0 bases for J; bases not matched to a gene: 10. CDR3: CATRTGGPTSTDTQYF. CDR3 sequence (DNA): TGCGCCACCCGGACAGGGGGGCCCACTAGCACAGATACGCAGTATTTT.

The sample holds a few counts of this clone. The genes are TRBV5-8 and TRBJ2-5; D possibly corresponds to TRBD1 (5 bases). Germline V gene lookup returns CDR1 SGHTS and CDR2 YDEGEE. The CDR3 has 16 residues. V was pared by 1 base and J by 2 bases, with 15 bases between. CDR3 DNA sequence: TGTGCCAGCAGCTTGTGGGCAGGGCGGACACAAGAGACCCAGTACTTC. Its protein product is CASSLWAGRTQETQYF.

In DNA, the CDR3 is TGTGCCAGCAGCTTGGTACTAGCGGGGGGGATAGGAGAGACCCAGTACTTC. Protein sequence: CASSLVLAGGIGETQYF. The chain is built from TRBV5-4 and TRBJ2-5, with 13 nucleotides matching TRBD2. The CDR3 loop spans 17 amino acids. Germline V CDR1 and CDR2: SGHNT, YYREEE (reference sequence). V lost 0 bases to trimming and J lost 4 bases; unmatched junction nucleotides: 6.

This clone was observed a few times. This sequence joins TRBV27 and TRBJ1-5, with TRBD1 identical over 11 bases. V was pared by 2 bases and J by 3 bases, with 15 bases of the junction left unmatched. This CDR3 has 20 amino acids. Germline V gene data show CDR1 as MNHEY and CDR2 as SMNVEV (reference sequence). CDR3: CASSLRGGQGVGSLNQPQHF. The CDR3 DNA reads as TGTGCCAGCAGTTTAAGGGGGGGACAGGGGGTCGGTTCTCTCAATCAGCCCCAGCATTTT.

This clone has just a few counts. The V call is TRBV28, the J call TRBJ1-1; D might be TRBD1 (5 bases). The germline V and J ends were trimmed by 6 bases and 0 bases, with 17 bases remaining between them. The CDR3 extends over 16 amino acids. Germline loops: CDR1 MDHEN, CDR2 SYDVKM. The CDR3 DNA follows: TGTGCCAGCAGGCCACCGTTGGGGGGACTGAACACTGAAGCTTTCTTT. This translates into CASRPPLGGLNTEAFF.

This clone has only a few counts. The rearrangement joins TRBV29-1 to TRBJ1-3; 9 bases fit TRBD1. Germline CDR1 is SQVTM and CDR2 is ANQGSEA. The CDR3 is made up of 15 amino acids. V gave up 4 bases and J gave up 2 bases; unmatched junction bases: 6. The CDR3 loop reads CSVAAQGAPGNTIYF. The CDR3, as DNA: TGCAGCGTTGCCGCACAGGGGGCTCCTGGAAACACCATATATTTT.

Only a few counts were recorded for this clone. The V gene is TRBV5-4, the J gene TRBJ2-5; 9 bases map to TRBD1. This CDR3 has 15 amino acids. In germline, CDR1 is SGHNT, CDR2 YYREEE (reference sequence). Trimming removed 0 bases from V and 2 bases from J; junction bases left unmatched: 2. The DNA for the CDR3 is TGTGCCAGCAGCTTGGACAGGGGGCAGCAAGAGACCCAGTACTTC. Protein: CASSLDRGQQETQYF.

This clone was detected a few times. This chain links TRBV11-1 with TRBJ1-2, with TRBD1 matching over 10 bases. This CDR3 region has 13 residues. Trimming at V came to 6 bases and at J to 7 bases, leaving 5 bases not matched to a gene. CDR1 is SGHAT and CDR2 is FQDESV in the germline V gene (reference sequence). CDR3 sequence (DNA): TGTGCCAGCAGTTCGACAGGGGGCGTTGGCTACACCTTC. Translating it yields CASSSTGGVGYTF.

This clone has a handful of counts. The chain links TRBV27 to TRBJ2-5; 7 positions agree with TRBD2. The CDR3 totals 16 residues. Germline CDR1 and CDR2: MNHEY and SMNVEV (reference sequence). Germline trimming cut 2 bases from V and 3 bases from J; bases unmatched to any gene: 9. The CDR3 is CASSLAGDGAKETQYF. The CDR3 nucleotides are TGTGCCAGCAGTTTAGCGGGGGACGGGGCGAAAGAGACCCAGTACTTC.

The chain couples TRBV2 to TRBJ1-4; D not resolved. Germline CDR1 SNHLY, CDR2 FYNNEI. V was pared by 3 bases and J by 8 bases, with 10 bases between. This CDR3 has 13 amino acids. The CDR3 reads CASSDLAGEKLFF. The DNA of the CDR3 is TGTGCCAGCAGTGACCTAGCGGGGGAAAAACTGTTTTTT.

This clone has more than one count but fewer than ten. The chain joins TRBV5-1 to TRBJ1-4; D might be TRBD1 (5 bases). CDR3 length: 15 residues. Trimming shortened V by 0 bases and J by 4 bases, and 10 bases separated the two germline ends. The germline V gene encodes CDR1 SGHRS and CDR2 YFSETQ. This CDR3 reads CASSLEGLYNEKLFF. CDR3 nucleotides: TGCGCCAGCAGCTTGGAGGGGCTTTATAATGAAAAACTGTTTTTT.

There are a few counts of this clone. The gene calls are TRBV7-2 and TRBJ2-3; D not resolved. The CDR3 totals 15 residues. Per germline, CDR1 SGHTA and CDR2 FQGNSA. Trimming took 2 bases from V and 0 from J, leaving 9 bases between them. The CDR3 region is CASSLPRLSTDTQYF. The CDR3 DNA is TGTGCCAGCAGCTTACCCAGGCTAAGCACAGATACGCAGTATTTT.

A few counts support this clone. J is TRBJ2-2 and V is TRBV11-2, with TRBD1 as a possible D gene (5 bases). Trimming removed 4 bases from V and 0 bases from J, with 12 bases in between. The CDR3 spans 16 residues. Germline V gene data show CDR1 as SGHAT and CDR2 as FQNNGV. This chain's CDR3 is CASSSRRGPNTGELFF. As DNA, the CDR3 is TGTGCCAGCAGCTCGAGAAGGGGTCCGAACACCGGGGAGCTGTTTTTT.

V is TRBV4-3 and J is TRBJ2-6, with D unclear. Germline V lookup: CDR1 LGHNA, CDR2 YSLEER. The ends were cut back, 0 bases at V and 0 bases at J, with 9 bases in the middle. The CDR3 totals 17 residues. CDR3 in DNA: TGCGCCAGCAGCCAAGATGCGCTTTCCTCTGGGGCCAACGTCCTGACTTTC. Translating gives CASSQDALSSGANVLTF.

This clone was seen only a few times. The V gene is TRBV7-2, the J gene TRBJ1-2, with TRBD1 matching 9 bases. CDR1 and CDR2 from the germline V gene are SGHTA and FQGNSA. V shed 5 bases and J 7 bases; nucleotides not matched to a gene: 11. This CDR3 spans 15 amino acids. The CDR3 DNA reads TGTGCCAGCAGCCCTCTGGACAGGGGCGTCACTGGCTACACCTTC. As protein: CASSPLDRGVTGYTF.

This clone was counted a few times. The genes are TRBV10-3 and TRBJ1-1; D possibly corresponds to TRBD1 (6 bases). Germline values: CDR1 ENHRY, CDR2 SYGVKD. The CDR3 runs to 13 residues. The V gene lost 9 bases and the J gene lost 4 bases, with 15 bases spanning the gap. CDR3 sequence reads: CAIRTALVTEAFF. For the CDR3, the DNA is TGTGCCATTAGGACAGCCTTGGTCACTGAAGCTTTCTTT.

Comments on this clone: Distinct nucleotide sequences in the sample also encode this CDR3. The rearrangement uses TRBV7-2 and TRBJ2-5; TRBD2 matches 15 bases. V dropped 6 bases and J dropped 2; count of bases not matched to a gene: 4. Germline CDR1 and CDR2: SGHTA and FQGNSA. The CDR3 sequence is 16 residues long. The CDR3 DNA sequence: TGTGCCAGCAGTCGGGGGACTAGCGGGGGGCAAGAGACCCAGTACTTC. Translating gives CASSRGTSGGQETQYF.

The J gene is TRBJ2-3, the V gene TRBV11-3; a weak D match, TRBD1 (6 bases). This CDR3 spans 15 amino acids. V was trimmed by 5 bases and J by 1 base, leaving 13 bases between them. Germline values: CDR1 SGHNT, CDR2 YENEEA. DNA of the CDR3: TGTGCCAGCAGCAGGGGGACGGAGCGCACAGATACGCAGTATTTT. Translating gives CASSRGTERTDTQYF.

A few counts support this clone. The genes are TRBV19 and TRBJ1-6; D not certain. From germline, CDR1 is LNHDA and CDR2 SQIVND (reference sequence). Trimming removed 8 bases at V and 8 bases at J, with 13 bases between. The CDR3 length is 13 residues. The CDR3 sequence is CASAGRMDSPLHF. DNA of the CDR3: TGTGCCAGTGCGGGCAGGATGGATTCACCCCTCCACTTT.

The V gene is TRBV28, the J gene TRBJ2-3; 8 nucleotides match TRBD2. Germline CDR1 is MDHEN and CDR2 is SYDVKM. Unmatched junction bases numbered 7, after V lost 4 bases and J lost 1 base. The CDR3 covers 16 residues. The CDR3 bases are TGTGCCAGCAGTTCTATCGGGGGGGCGGGCACAGATACGCAGTATTTT. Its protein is CASSSIGGAGTDTQYF.

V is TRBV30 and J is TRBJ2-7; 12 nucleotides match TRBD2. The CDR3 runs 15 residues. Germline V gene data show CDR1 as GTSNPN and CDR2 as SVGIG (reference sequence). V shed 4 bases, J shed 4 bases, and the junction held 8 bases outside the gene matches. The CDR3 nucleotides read TGTGCCTGGAATACCGGCGGGACTAGCGGGTACGAGCAGTACGTC. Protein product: CAWNTGGTSGYEQYV.

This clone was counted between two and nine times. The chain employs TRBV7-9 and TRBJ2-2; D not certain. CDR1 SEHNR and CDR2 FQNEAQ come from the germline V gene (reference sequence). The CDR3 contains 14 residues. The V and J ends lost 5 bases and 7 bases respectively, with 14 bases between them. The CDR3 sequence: CASSARLDSGELFF. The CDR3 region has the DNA TGTGCCAGCAGCGCCCGACTGGATAGCGGGGAGCTGTTTTTT.

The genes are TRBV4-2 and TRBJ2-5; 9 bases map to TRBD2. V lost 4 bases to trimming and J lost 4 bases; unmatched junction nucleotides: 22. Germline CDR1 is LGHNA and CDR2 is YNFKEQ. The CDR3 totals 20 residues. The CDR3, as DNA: TGTGCCAGCAGCCCCAACCTGGGGCGACTAGCGGACAGTCAGGGAGAGACCCAGTACTTC. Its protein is CASSPNLGRLADSQGETQYF.

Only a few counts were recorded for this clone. The CDR3: CATSTGANYGYTF. CDR3 sequence (DNA): TGTGCCACCTCGACAGGAGCTAACTATGGCTACACCTTC. The V call is TRBV2, the J call TRBJ1-2; D is perhaps TRBD1 (6 bases). Looked up from germline, CDR1 is SNHLY and CDR2 is FYNNEI. CDR3 length: 13 residues. Trimming shortened V by 10 bases and J by 0 bases, and 12 bases separated the two germline ends.

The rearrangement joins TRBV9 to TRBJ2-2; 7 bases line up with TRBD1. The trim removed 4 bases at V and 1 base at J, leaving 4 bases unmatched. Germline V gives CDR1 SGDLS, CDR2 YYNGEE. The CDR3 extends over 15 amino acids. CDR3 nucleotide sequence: TGTGCCAGCAGCCCTAACAGGGGGAACACCGGGGAGCTGTTTTTT. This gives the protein CASSPNRGNTGELFF.

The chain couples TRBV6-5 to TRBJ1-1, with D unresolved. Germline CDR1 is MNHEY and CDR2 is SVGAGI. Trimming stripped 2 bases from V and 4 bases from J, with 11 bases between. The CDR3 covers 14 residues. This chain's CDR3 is CASSYEGRVTEAFF. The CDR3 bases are TGTGCCAGCAGTTACGAGGGAAGGGTCACTGAAGCTTTCTTT.

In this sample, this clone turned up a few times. CDR3 nucleotides: TGTGCCAGCAGCTCCCTTAGCGGGGCGACGCAGTATTTT. This sequence encodes CASSSLSGATQYF. This chain uses TRBV7-9 with TRBJ2-3; TRBD2 matches at 8 bases. The germline V gene encodes CDR1 SEHNR and CDR2 FQNEAQ (reference sequence). This CDR3 has 13 amino acids. V was clipped by 4 bases and J by 9 bases; unmatched bases: 6.

CDR3 region: CASSPDSTGGTGYTF. Written as DNA, the CDR3 is TGTGCCAGCAGCCCGGACTCGACAGGGGGCACTGGCTACACCTTC. This rearrangement joins TRBV5-4 to TRBJ1-2, with 10 bases that match TRBD1. With V trimmed by 4 bases and J by 7 bases, 10 bases remained unmatched. Germline V CDR1 and CDR2: SGHNT, YYREEE (reference sequence). The CDR3 totals 15 residues.

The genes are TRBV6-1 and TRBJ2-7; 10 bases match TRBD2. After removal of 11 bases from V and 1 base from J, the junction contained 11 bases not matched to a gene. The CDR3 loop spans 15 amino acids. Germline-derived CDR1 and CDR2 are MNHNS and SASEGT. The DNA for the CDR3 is TGTGCCGGATCAAAGCTAGCGGGGGCTTCCTACGAGCAGTACTTC. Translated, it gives CAGSKLAGASYEQYF.